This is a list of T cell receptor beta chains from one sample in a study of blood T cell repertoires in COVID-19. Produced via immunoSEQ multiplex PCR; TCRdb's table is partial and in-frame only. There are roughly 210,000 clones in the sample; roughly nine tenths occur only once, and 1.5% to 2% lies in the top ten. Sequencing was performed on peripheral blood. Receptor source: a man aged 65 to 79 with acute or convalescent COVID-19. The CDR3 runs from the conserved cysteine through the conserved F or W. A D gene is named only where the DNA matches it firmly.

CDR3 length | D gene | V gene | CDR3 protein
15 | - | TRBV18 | CASSPAAGDLFGYTF
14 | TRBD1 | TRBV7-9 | CASRGTAYGTEAFF
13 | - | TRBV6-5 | CASKELAGGEQFF
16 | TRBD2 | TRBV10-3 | CAISESGGGSSYEQYF
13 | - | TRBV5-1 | CASSLESGYEQYF
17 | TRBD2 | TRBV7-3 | CASSLTGGLVRPGELFF
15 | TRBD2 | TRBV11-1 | CASSLKSGSLDEQFF
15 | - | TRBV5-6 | CASSNIRTETYEQYF
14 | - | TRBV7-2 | CASSLDGFLETQYF
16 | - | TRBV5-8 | CASSLGTTTITDTQYF
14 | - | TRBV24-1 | CATSDFDRSYGYTF
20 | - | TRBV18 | CASSPPVGGRAGFPNTEAFF
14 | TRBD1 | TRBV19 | CASSLQGDNYGYTF
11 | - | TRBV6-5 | CASTRSNEQFF
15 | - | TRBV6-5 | CASSYSGRESEKLFF
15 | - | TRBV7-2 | CASSLYQPRGEKLFF
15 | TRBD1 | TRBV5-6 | CASSAGTGGATRYTF
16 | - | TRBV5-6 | CASSLAGGPADTEAFF
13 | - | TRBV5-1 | CASKGTGYGGYTF
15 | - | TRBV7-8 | CASSSGQPTQETQYF
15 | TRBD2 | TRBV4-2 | CASSPSGFNTGELFF
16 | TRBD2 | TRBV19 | CASTGWRGGPADTQYF
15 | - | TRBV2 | CASSARKGMGTEAFF
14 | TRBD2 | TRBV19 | CASTGTSGPYEQYF
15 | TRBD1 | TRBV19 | CASSASGTVNQPQHF
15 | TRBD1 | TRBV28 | CASSTQTGARLAQYF
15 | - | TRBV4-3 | CASSQAGANTGELFF
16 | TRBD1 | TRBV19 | CASSNIPGQAVSGYTF
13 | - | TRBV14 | CASSPQLNTEAFF
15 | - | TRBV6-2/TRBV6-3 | CASSYTGSSGNTIYF
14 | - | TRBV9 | CASSIRQVDSPLHF
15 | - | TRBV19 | CASSITGGSTDTQYF
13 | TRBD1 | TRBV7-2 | CASSSGQITEAFF
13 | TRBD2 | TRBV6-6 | CAVGTSVKNIQYF
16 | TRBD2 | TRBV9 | CASSPGGLAGTGELFF
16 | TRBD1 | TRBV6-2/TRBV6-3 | CASSPRQGSSGNTIYF
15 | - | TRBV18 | CASSPERNRVDGYTF
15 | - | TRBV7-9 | CASSPQGGFNTEAFF
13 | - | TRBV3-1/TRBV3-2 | CASSQDRGRGYTF
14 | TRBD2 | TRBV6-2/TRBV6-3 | CASSSSGTYNEQFF
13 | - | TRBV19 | CASSIGPRAGYTF
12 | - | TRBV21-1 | CASRDRWLEQYF